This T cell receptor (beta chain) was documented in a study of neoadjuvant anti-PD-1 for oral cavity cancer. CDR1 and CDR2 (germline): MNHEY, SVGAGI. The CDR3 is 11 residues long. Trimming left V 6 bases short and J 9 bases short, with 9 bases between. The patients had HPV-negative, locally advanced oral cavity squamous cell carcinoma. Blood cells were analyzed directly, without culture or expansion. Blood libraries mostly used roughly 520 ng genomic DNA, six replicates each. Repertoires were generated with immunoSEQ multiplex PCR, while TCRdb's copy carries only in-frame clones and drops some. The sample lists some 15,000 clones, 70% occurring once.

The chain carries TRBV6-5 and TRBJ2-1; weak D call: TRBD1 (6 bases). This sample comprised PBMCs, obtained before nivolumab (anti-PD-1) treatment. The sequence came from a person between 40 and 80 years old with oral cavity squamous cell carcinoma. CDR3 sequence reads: CASRTGGEQFF. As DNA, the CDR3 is TGTGCCAGCAGGACAGGCGGTGAGCAGTTCTTC.